This record concerns one TCR beta chain sequence. The repertoire was sequenced with immunoSEQ multiplex PCR; TCRdb's copy has only in-frame clones and lacks some. Of approximately 70,000 clones in the sample, approximately 89% were seen once. The record originates from a study of blood T cell repertoires in COVID-19. V lost 7 bases, J lost 0 bases, and 10 bases lay in between. The CDR3 has 14 amino acids. Germline CDR1 LNHDA, CDR2 SQIVND (reference sequence). V gene TRBV19 combines with J gene TRBJ1-5, with D possibly TRBD1 on 5 matching bases. Sequencing was carried out using peripheral blood. The sequence derives from a woman aged 55-70 years with active COVID-19. CDR3 DNA sequence: TGTGCCAGTAACCTCAGGGATAGCAATCAGCCCCAGCATTTT. This translates into CASNLRDSNQPQHF.